This T cell receptor beta chain stems from a study of post-analysis software for immune sequencing data. Background on the study: Secondary progressive, relapsing-remitting and progressive-relapsing multiple sclerosis were among the included disease courses. General study points: Four or five TRBV segments (TRBV5-6, TRBV5-1 and TRBV20-1 among them) occurred more frequently in patients than in controls.

Carried by the TCR beta cDNA libraries were unique molecular identifiers. TCRdb analysed the PCR reads with MiXCR anew, one entry per CDR3 protein. The data contain about 260,000 distinct CDR3 sequences, 35% to 45% of them singletons. This clonotype was detected many times. What it binds is not known. Per germline, CDR1 SGHVS and CDR2 FNYEAQ. This CDR3 comprises 14 residues. V lost 2 bases to trimming and J lost 3 bases, with 9 bases between them. Material: blood. The sequence was obtained from a girl aged 5-17 years with multiple sclerosis. The chain couples TRBV7-6 to TRBJ2-3; D is perhaps TRBD1 (5 bases). The CDR3 DNA follows: TGTGCCAGCAGCTTATTATCAGGGACAGATACGCAGTATTTT. Protein product: CASSLLSGTDTQYF. Complete variable domain (other parts from reference TRBV7-6 and TRBJ2-3): GAGVSQSPRYKVTKRGQDVALRCDPISGHVSLYWYRQALGQGPEFLTYFNYEAQQDKSGLPNDRFSAERPEGSISTLTIQRTEQRDSAMYRCASSLLSGTDTQYFGPGTRLTVL.